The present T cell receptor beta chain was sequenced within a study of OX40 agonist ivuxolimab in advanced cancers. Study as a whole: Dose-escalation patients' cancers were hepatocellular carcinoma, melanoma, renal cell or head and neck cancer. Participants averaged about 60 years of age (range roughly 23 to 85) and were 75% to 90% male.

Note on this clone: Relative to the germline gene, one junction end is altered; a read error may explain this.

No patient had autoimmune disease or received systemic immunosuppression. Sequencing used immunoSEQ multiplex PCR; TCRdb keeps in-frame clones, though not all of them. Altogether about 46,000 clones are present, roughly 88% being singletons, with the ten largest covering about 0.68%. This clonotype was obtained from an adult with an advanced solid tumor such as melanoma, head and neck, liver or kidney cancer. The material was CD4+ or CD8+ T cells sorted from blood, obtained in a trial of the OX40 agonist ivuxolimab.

The CDR3, as DNA: TGTGCCTGGAGTGTATGGGACAGCCGAATAATTAACTATGGCCACACCTTC. This gives the protein CAWSVWDSRIINYGHTF. The J gene is TRBJ1-2, the V gene TRBV30; 7 nucleotides match TRBD1. From germline, CDR1 is GTSNPN and CDR2 SVGIG (reference sequence). The CDR3 length is 17 residues.